The text below deals with one T cell receptor beta chain. The antigen it recognizes is unknown. Base quality data are lacking; no much larger clone is found one base away. The same CDR3 can be traced to other DNA sequences in this sample. The germline V gene (reference sequence) sets CDR1 to GTSNPN and CDR2 to SVGIG. Trimming removed 0 bases from V and 7 bases from J, leaving 18 bases between the germline ends. The CDR3 measures 15 amino acids from cysteine to phenylalanine. CDR3 DNA only is kept here, 45 bases in frame from base 1. This sample was included in a study of PD-1 blockade in classical Hodgkin lymphoma (dated by TCRdb to the early 2020s). A note on the overall study: Nivolumab dosing was 3 mg/kg intravenously every 2 weeks, continuing until either disease progression or unacceptable toxicity. The study used CyTOF and TCR beta sequencing to define a peripheral blood immune signature of response to PD-1 blockade in classical Hodgkin lymphoma.

The sample's time point, from its label and the paper: cycle 1 day 1 (C1D1), immediately before nivolumab initiation. All trial patients had relapsed after autologous stem cell transplantation, with cohorts A, B and C differing in prior brentuximab vedotin exposure. Using a Miltenyi CD4+ T cell isolation kit, CD4+ T cells were purified from thawed PBMCs through magnetic negative selection. The trial cohort was composed of about 58 patients with relapsed/refractory classical Hodgkin lymphoma, for whom complete response, partial response or progressive disease was recorded as best overall response. Single-agent nivolumab was administered to trial patients in the multi-cohort phase II CheckMate 205 trial. An independent review committee assessed best overall response using the 2007 International Working Group response criteria. Trial PBMCs were obtained immediately prior to nivolumab initiation (C1D1) and on therapy at cycle 2 day 1 and cycle 4 day 1. Peripheral blood was collected in 8 mL Vacutainer Cell Preparation Tubes, from which PBMCs were isolated by centrifugation and then cryopreserved. Purified CD4+ and CD8+ fractions were prepared only for cases in which an additional PBMC sample was available. Magnetically labelled cells were removed on LS columns in a quadroMACS separator, and the flow-through was collected as the purified fraction.

Genomic DNA was isolated using the Qiagen DNeasy kit from unsorted PBMCs as well as from negatively selected CD4+ and CD8+ fractions. TCR beta CDR3 regions were subjected to amplification by immunoSEQ multiplex PCR with primers that anneal to V and J segments. A synthetic immune receptor repertoire was used to minimize amplification bias, and any remaining bias was removed computationally after sequencing. In the source study's methods: Custom Python scripts were used to quantify repertoire diversity as the Shannon entropy index. The unsorted, CD4+ and CD8+ repertoires were each analyzed separately, with the exception of combined analyses, where CD4+ and CD8+ sequences were merged in silico. Clonal expansion was defined as a frequency increase of at least 2-fold after treatment compared with C1D1, and clones undetected at baseline were assigned a pseudocount of 0.5. Singleton clones were defined as clones with 0 or 1 copy at C1D1, and non-singleton clones were defined as clones with 2 or more copies. Clones expanded in unsorted samples were annotated as CD4+, CD8+ or unknown by matching protein sequences in sorted samples from the same patient. Diversity changes from C1D1 to C4D1 were tested in paired samples using Wilcoxon tests. What TCRdb holds here is the immuneACCESS table cut down to in-frame rearrangements. Part of the clones is not present; checked against another copy, under half of the missing clones reflect an unresolved V gene, and the others are unexplained. That table furnishes V, J and clone size, whereas the DNA furnished D and trimming. The sample table shows about 7,700 clones, and roughly 89% are seen once. 1.5% to 2% of the sample is held by the ten biggest clonotypes.

The full study reports these points: The study covered only a single clinical trial cohort, and the causes of the repertoire differences, possibly disease activity or prior therapy, were still not defined. Diversity was lower in patients who began nivolumab less than 1 year after ASCT, so these patients were left out of later analyses to avoid confounding by immune reconstitution. Baseline TCR diversity was reported as lower in newly diagnosed patients than in healthy donors, and lower still in relapsed/refractory patients. Among trial patients, those achieving complete response had baseline diversity similar to that of newly diagnosed patients, while diversity was significantly lower in partial responders and progressors. A significant rise by C4D1 was seen in CD4+ but not CD8+ TCR diversity (p=0.0027 vs p=0.16), with the rise being most apparent in complete responders (p=0.02).

The sequence came from a human donor with classical Hodgkin lymphoma. The chain is made from TRBV30 and TRBJ1-2; TRBD1 is a weak D gene call, 6 bases matching. The material was CD4+ T cells from blood, obtained at baseline. The DNA sequence follows: TGTGCCTGGAGTGTACGACAGGTAGTCAATGGTGGCTACACCTTC. This is translated as CAWSVRQVVNGGYTF. The reference TRBV30 and TRBJ1-2 proteins fill in what lies around the CDR3, so the full variable domain reads SQTIHQWPATLVQPVGSPLSLECTVEGTSNPNLYWYRQAAGRGLQLLFYSVGIGQISSEVPQNLSASRPQDRQFILSSKKLLLSDSGFYLCAWSVRQVVNGGYTFGSGTRLTVV.